The following is a T cell receptor beta chain sequence with its context. The CDR3 covers 12 residues. Trimming stripped 1 base from V and 10 bases from J, with 11 bases between. Germline loops: CDR1 SGHKS, CDR2 YYEKEE (reference sequence). The source of the sample is a study of blood T cell repertoires in COVID-19. Study in general: Nucleic acid was either cDNA or gDNA, and it came from T cells, B-cell-depleted T cells, or PBMCs.

In the study's own analysis: Reference gene primer amplification yielded estimated nucleated cell counts. The protocol was immunoSEQ multiplex PCR, while the TCRdb copy is restricted to in-frame clones and leaves out a portion. V and J calls and clone size are as listed in that table; D and trimming were resolved from the DNA. The table includes about 380,000 clones, more than 65% detected once. The chain has TRBV5-5 and TRBJ1-1; D ambiguous. The sequence derives from a human donor with acute or convalescent COVID-19. The donor label of this sample is uncertain. Specimen: peripheral blood. This CDR3 is CASSLLGDGAFF. In DNA form, the CDR3 reads TGTGCCAGCAGCTTGTTGGGAGACGGAGCTTTCTTT.